This T cell receptor beta chain was documented in a study of blood T cells in healthy people across ages. Study results and caveats: Roughly linear age-related decline in beta diversity appeared, significant by age around 38.

A second roughly 7 to 12 cycle PCR used barcoded and J-beta primers. TCRdb used MiXCR to reprocess the 5' RACE reads, holding one entry per CDR3 protein. This table holds approximately 490,000 distinct CDR3 sequences, less than 25% found once. The V gene's germline CDR1 is SGHKS and CDR2 YYEKEE (reference sequence). V lost 5 bases, J lost 7 bases, and 10 bases stayed unmatched. The CDR3 contains 15 residues. For this clonotype: Its specificity is unknown.

This sample also appeared in a second study, on T cells of mothers and their children. That paper adds: Samples were obtained from three healthy Caucasian mothers and their six children. Mothers yielded over 8 million CDR3 reads, children 2.5 million to 3 million each.

Sequencing was performed on blood. This chain connects TRBV5-5 to TRBJ1-3; TRBD1 agrees at 9 bases. The clonotype comes from a boy younger than 18 in good health. The CDR3 nucleotides read TGTGCCAGCAGTCCGATACAGGGGGCGCGGAACACCATATATTTT. It specifies CASSPIQGARNTIYF. Full variable domain (outside the CDR3, taken from reference TRBV5-5 and TRBJ1-3): DAGVTQSPTHLIKTRGQQVTLRCSPISGHKSVSWYQQVLGQGPQFIFQYYEKEERGRGNFPDRFSARQFPNYSSELNVNALLLGDSALYLCASSPIQGARNTIYFGEGSWLTVV.